A selection of T cell receptor beta chains follows, all from one sample in a study of cytomegalovirus exposure and HLA in healthy donors. Using immunoSEQ multiplex PCR, the repertoire was profiled, and TCRdb retains in-frame clones only, with some absent. This sample has around 200,000 clones; roughly 70% occur once, and the top ten carry about 3%. Sequencing was performed on PBMCs. These receptors were taken from a man aged 35 to 55 in good health and CMV-seropositive. CDR3s include the opening cysteine and the closing phenylalanine or tryptophan. The D gene is left open where the match is weak. Where a row states a size, it is once, few, many or the class of an expanded clone; other rows omit it.

NA	TRBJ2-6	NA	TRBV19	TGTGCCAGTAGTCCTCAGGGCCTCTCTGGGGCCAACGTCCTGACTTTC	CASSPQGLSGANVLTF
NA	TRBJ2-3	TRBD2	TRBV10-3	TGTGCCATCAGTTGGCCCGGAGTTAGCGGGGGGACTACAGATACGCAGTATTTT	CAISWPGVSGGTTDTQYF
NA	TRBJ2-7	NA	TRBV4-1	TGCGCCAGCAGCTCTCCCAAGGTGGGGGGGGCCGATGAGCAGTACTTC	CASSSPKVGGADEQYF
NA	TRBJ1-5	NA	TRBV19	TGTGCCAGTAGTATTGTCCAGGGTAATCAGCCCCAGCATTTT	CASSIVQGNQPQHF
NA	TRBJ2-3	TRBD2	TRBV7-2	TGTGCCAGCAGCCTCTATAGCGGGGGGGCCACAGATACGCAGTATTTT	CASSLYSGGATDTQYF
once	TRBJ1-2	NA	TRBV19	TGTGCCAGTAGTATATCGTTGGGCGGGGGCTACGCGGGCGGCAACTATGGCTACACCTTC	CASSISLGGGYAGGNYGYTF
NA	TRBJ1-1	TRBD1	TRBV5-4	TGTGCCAGCAGCCGCCGGGACAGAGGGAACACTGAAGCTTTCTTT	CASSRRDRGNTEAFF
once	TRBJ1-1	TRBD1	TRBV5-1	TGCGCCAGCAGCTCCGCTGGGGGACAGATGAACACTGAAGCTTTCTTT	CASSSAGGQMNTEAFF
NA	TRBJ2-7	NA	TRBV6-1	TGTGCCAGCAGGCCCACGGCGGGGAGCTCCTACGAGCAGTACTTC	CASRPTAGSSYEQYF
few	TRBJ2-3	TRBD2	TRBV7-2	TGTGCCAGCAGCTTCAGACTAGCGGGGGGAACAGATACGCAGTATTTT	CASSFRLAGGTDTQYF
NA	TRBJ1-1	TRBD1	TRBV7-9	TGTGCCAGCAGCTCCGGACAGGGGGAGTTTGAAGCTTTCTTT	CASSSGQGEFEAFF
NA	TRBJ2-7	NA	TRBV28	TGTGCCAGCAGTTTAGGACTGAACCCTTCCTACGAGCAGTACTTC	CASSLGLNPSYEQYF
NA	TRBJ1-2	TRBD1	TRBV7-2	TGTGCCAGCAGCCCTCAGGGGGCGGTAGGTGGCTACACCTTC	CASSPQGAVGGYTF
NA	TRBJ1-2	TRBD1	TRBV5-1	TGCGCCAGCAGCCCTGCAGACAGGGGTATCGGCTACACCTTC	CASSPADRGIGYTF
NA	TRBJ1-1	NA	TRBV18	TGTGCCAGCTCACGCGAGGAAGGAATGAACACTGAAGCTTTCTTT	CASSREEGMNTEAFF
NA	TRBJ1-2	NA	TRBV27	TGTGCCAGCAGAACTGGGGCTTCTTTTGGCTACACCTTC	CASRTGASFGYTF
NA	TRBJ2-5	NA	TRBV2	TGTGCCAGCGGAGGGGACAGCCAAGAGACCCAGTACTTC	CASGGDSQETQYF
NA	TRBJ2-6	NA	TRBV5-6	TGTGCCAGCAGCTCCCCGAGGAGAAACTCTGGGGCCAACGTCCTGACTTTC	CASSSPRRNSGANVLTF
few	TRBJ2-7	TRBD1	TRBV6-1	TGTGCCAGCAGCTGGACAGGGAAAGGCAGCGAGCAGTACTTC	CASSWTGKGSEQYF
once	TRBJ2-1	NA	TRBV7-3	TGTGCCAGCAGCTTAAGGGGTGGGGCTGGGATTACGGGTGAGCAGTTCTTC	CASSLRGGAGITGEQFF
NA	TRBJ2-7	NA	TRBV21-1	TGTGCCAGCAGCAAAAGAGGTCAAAACTACGAGCAGTACTTC	CASSKRGQNYEQYF
NA	TRBJ2-3	TRBD1	TRBV15	TGTGCCACCAGCAGACCGGGACAGGGGACAGATACGCAGTATTTT	CATSRPGQGTDTQYF
few	TRBJ1-6	TRBD1	TRBV9	TGTGCCAGCAGCTCCCAGACAGGGGCCAATTCACCCCTCCACTTT	CASSSQTGANSPLHF
NA	TRBJ2-7	TRBD1	TRBV2	TGTGCCAGCAGAGTAACAGGGGGCTCGTCCGGTGAGCAGTACTTC	CASRVTGGSSGEQYF
NA	TRBJ2-1	TRBD2	TRBV5-1	TGCGCCAGCAGCTCCTTAGCGGGGGGCCTTAACGATGAGCAGTTCTTC	CASSSLAGGLNDEQFF
NA	TRBJ1-1	NA	TRBV7-9	TGTGCCAGCAGCTTAGGAGGGGAAGCTTTCTTT	CASSLGGEAFF
NA	TRBJ1-1	NA	TRBV5-1	TGCGCCAGCAGCTTGTTGCCAGGGGAAATGAACACTGAAGCTTTCTTT	CASSLLPGEMNTEAFF
once	TRBJ1-5	TRBD1	TRBV19	TGTGCCAGTAGCGCCACAGGGGCGGGGCAGCCCCAGCATTTT	CASSATGAGQPQHF
NA	TRBJ2-7	NA	TRBV13	TGTGCCAGCAGCTTAGGAAGGAGTTACGAGCAGTACTTC	CASSLGRSYEQYF
NA	TRBJ1-1	NA	TRBV28	TGTGCCAGCAGTTCCCCCCTAAAGAGCACTGAAGCTTTCTTT	CASSSPLKSTEAFF
NA	TRBJ1-6	TRBD1	TRBV6-7	TGTGCCAGCAGTCAGGACAGGGGGTATAATTCACCCCTCCACTTT	CASSQDRGYNSPLHF
once	TRBJ2-7	NA	TRBV19	TGTGCCAGTAGTTACAGGAGCCAATACGAGCAGTACTTC	CASSYRSQYEQYF
NA	TRBJ2-1	TRBD1	TRBV7-2	TGTGCCAGCACCTCTGGACAGGGGGTTGGTGAGCAGTTCTTC	CASTSGQGVGEQFF
once	TRBJ1-4	NA	TRBV19	TGTGCCAGTAGTAAACAGGGAAGAGGTTCGGCTTATGAAAAACTGTTTTTT	CASSKQGRGSAYEKLFF
NA	TRBJ1-1	TRBD1	TRBV27	TGTGCCAGCAGTGCCTACAGGGGACTTCACACTGAAGCTTTCTTT	CASSAYRGLHTEAFF
NA	TRBJ2-4	TRBD1	TRBV7-2	TGTGCCAGTGAGGGACAGGGGACCAAAAACATTCAGTACTTC	CASEGQGTKNIQYF
NA	TRBJ1-2	NA	TRBV19	TGTGCCAGTAGCCTTCGGGGCAGGGAGGCCTTTTATGGCTACACCTTC	CASSLRGREAFYGYTF
NA	TRBJ1-6	NA	TRBV19	TGTGCCAGTAGTACCAGGGGTTCACCCCTCCACTTT	CASSTRGSPLHF
NA	TRBJ2-3	NA	TRBV11-2	TGTGCCAGCAGTCCAATAGACACAGGTCCCATGGGGGATACGCAGTATTTT	CASSPIDTGPMGDTQYF
NA	TRBJ2-7	TRBD2	TRBV7-8	TGTGCCAGCAGCCCGGGGCGGGGGAGAACCTACGAGCAGTACTTC	CASSPGRGRTYEQYF
NA	TRBJ1-2	NA	TRBV15	TGTGCCACCAGCATCGACAGCCTAGGCTATGGCTACACCTTC	CATSIDSLGYGYTF
few	TRBJ1-2	NA	TRBV4-3	TGCGCCAGCAGCCAAGATGGGCGGGGGGGTAACTATGGCTACACCTTC	CASSQDGRGGNYGYTF
few	TRBJ1-1	NA	TRBV6-5	TGTGCCAGCGGGCCAAGACACAGGAACACTGAAGCTTTCTTT	CASGPRHRNTEAFF
NA	TRBJ1-2	TRBD1	TRBV7-9	TGTGCCAGCAGCAACCGGACAGGACTTAACTATGGCTACACCTTC	CASSNRTGLNYGYTF
NA	TRBJ2-3	TRBD2	TRBV6-1	TGTGCCAGCAGTGTACTAGCGGGGGGCACAGATACGCAGTATTTT	CASSVLAGGTDTQYF
few	TRBJ2-7	NA	TRBV18	TGTGCCAGCTCCCATAGCCAGGGATACGAGCAGTACTTC	CASSHSQGYEQYF
NA	TRBJ1-2	TRBD1	TRBV10-3	TGTGCCATCAGTGAGTGGTCCGGGACAGGGTTTGGAGCCTTGCCTGGCTACACCTTC	CAISEWSGTGFGALPGYTF
once	TRBJ2-1	NA	TRBV13	TGTGCCATCGAAGTACTGGGGCCCAATGAGCAGTTCTTC	CAIEVLGPNEQFF